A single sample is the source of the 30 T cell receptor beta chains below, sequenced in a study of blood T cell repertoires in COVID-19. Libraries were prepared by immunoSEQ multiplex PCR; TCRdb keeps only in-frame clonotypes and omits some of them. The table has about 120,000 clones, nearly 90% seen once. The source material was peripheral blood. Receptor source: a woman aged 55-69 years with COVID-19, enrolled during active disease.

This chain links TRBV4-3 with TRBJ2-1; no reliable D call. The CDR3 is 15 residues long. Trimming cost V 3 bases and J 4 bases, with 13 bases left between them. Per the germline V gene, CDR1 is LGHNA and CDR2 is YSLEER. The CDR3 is CASSQVSSRYNEQFF. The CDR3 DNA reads TGCGCCAGCAGCCAGGTTAGTTCGCGGTACAATGAGCAGTTCTTC.

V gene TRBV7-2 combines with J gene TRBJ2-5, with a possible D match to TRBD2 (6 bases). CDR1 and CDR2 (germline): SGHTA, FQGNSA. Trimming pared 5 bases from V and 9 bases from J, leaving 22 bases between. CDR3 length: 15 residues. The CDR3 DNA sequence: TGTGCCAGCAGCGAGCGGGTCGGGGGTCCTGGCGCCCAGTACTTC. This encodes CASSERVGGPGAQYF.

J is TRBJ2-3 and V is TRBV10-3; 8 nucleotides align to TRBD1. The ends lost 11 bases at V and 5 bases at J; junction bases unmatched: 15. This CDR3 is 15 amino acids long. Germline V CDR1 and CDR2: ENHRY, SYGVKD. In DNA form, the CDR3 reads TGTGCCGCAGTCTCGGACAGGGAAGAGAGAGATACGCAGTATTTT. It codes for CAAVSDREERDTQYF.

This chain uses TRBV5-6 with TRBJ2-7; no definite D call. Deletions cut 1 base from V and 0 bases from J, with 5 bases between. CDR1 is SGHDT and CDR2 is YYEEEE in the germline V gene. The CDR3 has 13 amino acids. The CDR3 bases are TGTGCCAGCAGCTTGTCCCACTCCTACGAGCAGTACTTC. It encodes CASSLSHSYEQYF.

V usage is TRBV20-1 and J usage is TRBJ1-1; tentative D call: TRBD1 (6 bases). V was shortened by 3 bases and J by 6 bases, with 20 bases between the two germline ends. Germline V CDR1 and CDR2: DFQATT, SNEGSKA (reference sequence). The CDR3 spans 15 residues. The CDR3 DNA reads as TGCAGTGCTAGTACAGGGTCTACTATAAACCCTGAAGCTTTCTTT. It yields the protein CSASTGSTINPEAFF.

CDR3 bases: TGTGCCAGCAGCGCACGGACTAGCGGGGGGGTTGATACGCAGTATTTT. Translation gives CASSARTSGGVDTQYF. This sequence joins TRBV9 and TRBJ2-3, with 15 bases matching TRBD2. CDR3 length: 16 amino acids. Germline V CDR1 and CDR2: SGDLS, YYNGEE. J was trimmed by 6 bases and V by 3 bases; bases with no gene match: 5.

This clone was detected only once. CDR3 in DNA: TGTGCCAGTAGTATTCCTCAACCCGGGGGGCACACTGAAGCTTTCTTT. Translation: CASSIPQPGGHTEAFF. The V call is TRBV19, the J call TRBJ1-1; possible D gene TRBD1, 6 bases. V shed 3 bases and J shed 3 bases, with 17 bases lying between them. Germline-derived CDR1 and CDR2 are LNHDA and SQIVND (reference sequence). This CDR3 has 16 residues. Full variable domain (remainder filled in from reference TRBV19 and TRBJ1-1): DGGITQSPKYLFRKEGQNVTLSCEQNLNHDAMYWYRQDPGQGLRLIYYSQIVNDFQKGDIAEGYSVSREKKESFPLTVTSAQKNPTAFYLCASSIPQPGGHTEAFFGQGTRLTVV.

CDR3 protein: CASSQGEQGLREQYF. DNA of the CDR3: TGTGCCAGCAGCCAAGGGGAACAGGGGCTAAGGGAGCAGTACTTC. The chain employs TRBV3-1 (or the pseudogene TRBV3-2) and TRBJ2-7, with 7 bases fitting TRBD1. Germline CDR1 LGHDT, CDR2 YNNKEL (reference sequence). The CDR3 has 15 amino acids. J gave up 7 bases and V 1 base, and 10 bases lay outside the gene matches.

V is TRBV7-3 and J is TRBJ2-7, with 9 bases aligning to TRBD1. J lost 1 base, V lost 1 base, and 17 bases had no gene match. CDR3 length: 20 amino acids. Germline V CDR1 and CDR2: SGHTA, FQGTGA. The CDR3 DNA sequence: TGTGCCAGCAGCTTAAAGAGGTTGGGGTGGACAGGGGATTCTTCCTACGAGCAGTACTTC. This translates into CASSLKRLGWTGDSSYEQYF. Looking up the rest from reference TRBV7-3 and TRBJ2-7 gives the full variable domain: GAGVSQTPSNKVTEKGKYVELRCDPISGHTALYWYRQSLGQGPEFLIYFQGTGAADDSGLPNDRFFAVRPEGSVSTLKIQRTERGDSAVYLCASSLKRLGWTGDSSYEQYFGPGTRLTVT.

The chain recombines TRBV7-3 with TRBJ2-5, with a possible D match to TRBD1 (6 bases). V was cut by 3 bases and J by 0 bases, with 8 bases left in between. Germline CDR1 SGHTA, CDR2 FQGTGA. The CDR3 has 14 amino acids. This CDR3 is CASSFAGDQETQYF. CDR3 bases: TGTGCCAGCAGCTTTGCAGGGGACCAAGAGACCCAGTACTTC.

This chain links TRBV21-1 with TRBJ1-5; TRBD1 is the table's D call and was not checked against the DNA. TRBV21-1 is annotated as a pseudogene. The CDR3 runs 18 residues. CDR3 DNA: TGTGCCAGCAACCTGGCGTACCTGACAGGGGTCGGCAATCAGCCCCAGCATTTT. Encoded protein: CASNLAYLTGVGNQPQHF.

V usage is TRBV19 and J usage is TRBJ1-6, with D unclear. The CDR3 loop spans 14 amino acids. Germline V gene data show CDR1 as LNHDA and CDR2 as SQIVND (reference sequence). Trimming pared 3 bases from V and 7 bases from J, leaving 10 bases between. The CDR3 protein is CASSMNAENSPLHF. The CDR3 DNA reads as TGTGCCAGTAGTATGAACGCTGAGAATTCACCCCTCCACTTT.

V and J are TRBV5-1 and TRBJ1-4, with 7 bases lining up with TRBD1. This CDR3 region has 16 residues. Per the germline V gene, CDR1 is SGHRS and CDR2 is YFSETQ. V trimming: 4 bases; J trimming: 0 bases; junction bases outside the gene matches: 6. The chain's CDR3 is CASSTGQAATNEKLFF. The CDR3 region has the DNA TGCGCCAGCAGCACCGGACAGGCTGCAACTAATGAAAAACTGTTTTTT.

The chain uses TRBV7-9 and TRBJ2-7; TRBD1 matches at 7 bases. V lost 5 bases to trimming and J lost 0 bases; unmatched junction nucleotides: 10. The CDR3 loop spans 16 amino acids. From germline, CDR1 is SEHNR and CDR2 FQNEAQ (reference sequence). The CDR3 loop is CASSHHRGSNSYEQYF. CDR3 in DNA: TGTGCCAGCAGCCACCACAGGGGCTCTAACTCCTACGAGCAGTACTTC.

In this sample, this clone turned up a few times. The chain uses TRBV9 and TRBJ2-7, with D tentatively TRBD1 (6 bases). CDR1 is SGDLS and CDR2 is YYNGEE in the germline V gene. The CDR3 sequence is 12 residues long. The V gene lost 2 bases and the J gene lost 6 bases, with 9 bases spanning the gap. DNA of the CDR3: TGTGCCAGCAGCGTGGAAGGGGGCGAGCAGTACTTC. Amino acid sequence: CASSVEGGEQYF.

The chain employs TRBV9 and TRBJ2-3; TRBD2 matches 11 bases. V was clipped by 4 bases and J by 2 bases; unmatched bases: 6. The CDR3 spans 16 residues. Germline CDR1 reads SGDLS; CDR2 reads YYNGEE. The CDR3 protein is CASSTGTSGPTDTQYF. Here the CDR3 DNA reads TGTGCCAGCAGCACGGGGACTAGCGGCCCCACAGATACGCAGTATTTT.

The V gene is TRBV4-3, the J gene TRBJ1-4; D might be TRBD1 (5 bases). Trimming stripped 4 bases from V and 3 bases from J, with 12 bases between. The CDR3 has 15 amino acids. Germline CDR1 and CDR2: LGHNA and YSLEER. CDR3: CASSRGGTANEKLFF. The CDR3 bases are TGCGCCAGCAGCCGGGGGGGTACCGCTAATGAAAAACTGTTTTTT.

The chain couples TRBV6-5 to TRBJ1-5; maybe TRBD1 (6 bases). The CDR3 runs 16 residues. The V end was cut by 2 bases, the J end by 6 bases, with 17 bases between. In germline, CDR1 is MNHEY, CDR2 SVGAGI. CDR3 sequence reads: CASSYSAGAKGQPQHF. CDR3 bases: TGTGCCAGCAGTTACAGCGCAGGGGCTAAGGGTCAGCCCCAGCATTTT.

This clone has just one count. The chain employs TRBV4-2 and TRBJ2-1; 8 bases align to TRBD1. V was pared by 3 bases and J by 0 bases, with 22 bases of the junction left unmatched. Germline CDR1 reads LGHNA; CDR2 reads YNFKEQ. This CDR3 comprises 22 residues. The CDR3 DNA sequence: TGTGCCAGCAGCCACCTACCCCCCGTCGGACAGGGAACTCCGAGCTCCTACAATGAGCAGTTCTTC. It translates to CASSHLPPVGQGTPSSYNEQFF.

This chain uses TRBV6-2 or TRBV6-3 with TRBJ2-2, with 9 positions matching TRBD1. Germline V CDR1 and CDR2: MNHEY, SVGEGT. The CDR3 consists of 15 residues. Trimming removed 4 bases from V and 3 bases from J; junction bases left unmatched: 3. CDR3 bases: TGTGCCAGCAGTTGGACAGGGGCGGACACCGGGGAGCTGTTTTTT. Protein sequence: CASSWTGADTGELFF.

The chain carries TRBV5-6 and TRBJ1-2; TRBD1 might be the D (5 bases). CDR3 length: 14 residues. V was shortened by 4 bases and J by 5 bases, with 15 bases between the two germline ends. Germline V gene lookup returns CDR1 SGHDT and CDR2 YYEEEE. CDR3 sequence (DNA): TGTGCCAGCAGCGGGTCCGACAGTCCATATGGCTACACCTTC. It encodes CASSGSDSPYGYTF.

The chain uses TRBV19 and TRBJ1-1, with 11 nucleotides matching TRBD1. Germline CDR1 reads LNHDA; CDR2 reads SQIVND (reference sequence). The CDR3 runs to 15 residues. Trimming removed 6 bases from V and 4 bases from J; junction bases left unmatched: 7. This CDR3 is CASRDWGQGGTEAFF. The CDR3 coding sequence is TGTGCCAGTAGGGATTGGGGACAGGGGGGCACTGAAGCTTTCTTT.

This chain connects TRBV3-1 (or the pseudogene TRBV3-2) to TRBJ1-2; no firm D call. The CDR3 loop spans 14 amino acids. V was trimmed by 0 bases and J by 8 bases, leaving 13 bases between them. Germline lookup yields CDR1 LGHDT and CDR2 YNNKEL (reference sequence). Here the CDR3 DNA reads TGTGCCAGCAGCCAAGACGCGGTCCGTGGGGGCTACACCTTC. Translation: CASSQDAVRGGYTF.

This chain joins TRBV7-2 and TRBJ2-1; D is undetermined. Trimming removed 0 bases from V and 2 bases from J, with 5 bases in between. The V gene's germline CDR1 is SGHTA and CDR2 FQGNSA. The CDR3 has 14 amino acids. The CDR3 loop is CASSLASTYNEQFF. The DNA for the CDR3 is TGTGCCAGCAGCTTAGCTAGCACCTACAATGAGCAGTTCTTC.

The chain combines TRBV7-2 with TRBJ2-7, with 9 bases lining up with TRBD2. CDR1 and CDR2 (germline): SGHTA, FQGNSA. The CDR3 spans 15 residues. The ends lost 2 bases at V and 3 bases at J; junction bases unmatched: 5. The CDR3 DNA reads TGTGCCAGCAGCTTAAATAGCGGGGGCGACTACGAGCAGTACTTC. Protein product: CASSLNSGGDYEQYF.

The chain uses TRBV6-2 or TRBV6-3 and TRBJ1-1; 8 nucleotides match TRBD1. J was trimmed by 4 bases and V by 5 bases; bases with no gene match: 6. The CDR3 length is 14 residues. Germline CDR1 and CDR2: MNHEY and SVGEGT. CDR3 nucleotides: TGTGCCAGCAGTCTTCCGGACAGGGTCACTGAAGCTTTCTTT. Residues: CASSLPDRVTEAFF.

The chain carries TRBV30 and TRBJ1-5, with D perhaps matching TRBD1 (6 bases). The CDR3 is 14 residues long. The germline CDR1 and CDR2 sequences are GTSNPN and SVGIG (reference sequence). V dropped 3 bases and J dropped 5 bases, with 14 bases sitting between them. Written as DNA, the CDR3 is TGTGCCTGGAGCAGGACAGATAGGGATCAGCCCCAGCATTTT. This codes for CAWSRTDRDQPQHF.

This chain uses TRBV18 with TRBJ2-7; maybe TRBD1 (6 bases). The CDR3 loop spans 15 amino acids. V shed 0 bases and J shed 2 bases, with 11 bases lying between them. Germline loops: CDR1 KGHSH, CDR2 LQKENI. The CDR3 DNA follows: TGTGCCAGCTCACCACCCGCGACAGGTGCCTACGAGCAGTACTTC. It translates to CASSPPATGAYEQYF.

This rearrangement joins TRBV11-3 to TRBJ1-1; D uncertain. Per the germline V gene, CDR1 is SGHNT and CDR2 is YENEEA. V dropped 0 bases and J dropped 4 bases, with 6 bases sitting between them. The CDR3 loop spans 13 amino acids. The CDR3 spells CASSLDGGTEAFF. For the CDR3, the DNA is TGTGCCAGCAGCTTAGACGGAGGCACTGAAGCTTTCTTT.

The CDR3 region is CASSVNRAGDSPLHF. As DNA, the CDR3 is TGTGCCAGCAGCGTTAACAGGGCAGGGGATTCACCCCTCCACTTT. The V gene is TRBV2, the J gene TRBJ1-6; maybe TRBD1 (6 bases). V lost 6 bases and J lost 8, with 17 bases in between. The CDR3 sequence is 15 residues long. CDR1 and CDR2 (germline): SNHLY, FYNNEI.